This record concerns one T cell receptor beta chain sequence. Its target is not known. The data derive from a study of cytomegalovirus exposure and HLA in healthy donors. Study-level results: A few CMV-associated chains proved CMV antigen-specific in vitro. Researchers reported in a later analysis that a missense DCLRE1C variant was tied to TCR beta V- and J-gene trimming. Around 160 TCR beta chains were listed as cytomegalovirus-associated.

Primers for the PCR totalled 60 Vbeta and 13 Jbeta. Repertoires were generated with immunoSEQ multiplex PCR, while TCRdb's copy carries only in-frame clones and drops some. The sample shows about 190,000 clones, over 70% of them seen only once. The CDR3 is made up of 12 amino acids. The V end lost 7 bases, the J end lost 8 bases, and 17 bases lay between the germline ends. Looked up from germline, CDR1 is SQVTM and CDR2 is ANQGSEA. Donors consisted of healthy bone marrow donors. The clonotype comes from a boy aged 2 to 9 in good health and CMV-seronegative. What was sequenced was PBMCs. J is TRBJ1-2 and V is TRBV29-1; perhaps TRBD1 as D (5 bases). The CDR3 nucleotides are TGCAGCGCCACCGCGTGGGCAGGGGGCTACACCTTC. It yields the protein CSATAWAGGYTF.